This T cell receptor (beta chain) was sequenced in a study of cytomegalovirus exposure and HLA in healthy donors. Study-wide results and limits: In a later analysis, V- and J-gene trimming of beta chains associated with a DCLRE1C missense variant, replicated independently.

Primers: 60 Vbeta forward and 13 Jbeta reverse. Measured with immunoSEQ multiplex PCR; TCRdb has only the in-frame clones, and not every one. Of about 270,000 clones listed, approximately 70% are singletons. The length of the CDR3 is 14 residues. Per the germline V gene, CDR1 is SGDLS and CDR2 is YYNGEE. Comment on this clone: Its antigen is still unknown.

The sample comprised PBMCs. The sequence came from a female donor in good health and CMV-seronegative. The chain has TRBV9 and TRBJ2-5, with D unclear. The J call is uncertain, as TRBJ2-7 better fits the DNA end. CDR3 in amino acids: CASSVRLNSYEQYF. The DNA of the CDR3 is TGTGCCAGCAGCGTAAGATTAAACTCCTACGAGCAGTACTTC.